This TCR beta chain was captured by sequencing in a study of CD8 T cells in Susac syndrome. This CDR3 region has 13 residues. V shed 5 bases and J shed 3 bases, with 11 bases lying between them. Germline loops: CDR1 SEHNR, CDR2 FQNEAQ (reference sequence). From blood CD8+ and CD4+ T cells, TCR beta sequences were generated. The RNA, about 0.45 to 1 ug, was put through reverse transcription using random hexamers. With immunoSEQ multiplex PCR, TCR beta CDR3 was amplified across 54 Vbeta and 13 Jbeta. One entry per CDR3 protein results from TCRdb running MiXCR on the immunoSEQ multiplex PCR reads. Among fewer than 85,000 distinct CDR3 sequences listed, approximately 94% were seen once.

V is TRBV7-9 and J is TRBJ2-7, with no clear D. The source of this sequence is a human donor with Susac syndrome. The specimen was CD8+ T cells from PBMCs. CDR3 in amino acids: CASSPPSGYEQYF. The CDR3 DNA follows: TGTGCCAGCAGCCCCCCGTCGGGCTACGAGCAGTACTTC.